The sequence of this T cell receptor (beta chain) was determined in a study of cytotoxic CD8 clonotypes in ibrutinib-treated CLL. CDR1 is SGHTA, CDR2 FQGNSA, per germline. J gave up 4 bases and V 5 bases, and 8 bases lay outside the gene matches. The CDR3 length is 16 residues. Repertoires were generated with immunoSEQ multiplex PCR, while TCRdb's copy carries only in-frame clones and drops some. The data contain some 200,000 clones, about two thirds of them seen just once; the ten biggest clones take up over 10%. The starting material was PBMCs, obtained after 24 months of ibrutinib treatment. The chain employs TRBV7-2 and TRBJ2-1, with 10 bases lining up with TRBD1. The receptor's source is a human donor with chronic lymphocytic leukemia. The CDR3 here is CASSPGTGVLYNEQFF. The CDR3 DNA is TGTGCCAGCAGCCCTGGGACAGGGGTATTGTACAATGAGCAGTTCTTC.